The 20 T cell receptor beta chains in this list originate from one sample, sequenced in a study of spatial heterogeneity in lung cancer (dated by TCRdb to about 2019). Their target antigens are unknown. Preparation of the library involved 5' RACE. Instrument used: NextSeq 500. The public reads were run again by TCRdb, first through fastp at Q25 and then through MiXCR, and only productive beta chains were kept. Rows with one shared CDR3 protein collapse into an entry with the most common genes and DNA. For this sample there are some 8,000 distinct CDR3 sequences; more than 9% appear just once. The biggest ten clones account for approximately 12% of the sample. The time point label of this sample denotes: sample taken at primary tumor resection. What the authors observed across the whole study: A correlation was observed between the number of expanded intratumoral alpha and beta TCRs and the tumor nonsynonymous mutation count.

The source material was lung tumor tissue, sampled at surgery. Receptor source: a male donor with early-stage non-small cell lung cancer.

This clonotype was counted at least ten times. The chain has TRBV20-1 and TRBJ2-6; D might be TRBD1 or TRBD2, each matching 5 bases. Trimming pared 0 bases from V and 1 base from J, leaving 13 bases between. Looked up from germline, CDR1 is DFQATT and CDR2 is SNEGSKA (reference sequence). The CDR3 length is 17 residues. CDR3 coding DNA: TGCAGTGCTAGAGATGGGGGACCGCAATCTGGGGCCAACGTCCTGACTTTC. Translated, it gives CSARDGGPQSGANVLTF.

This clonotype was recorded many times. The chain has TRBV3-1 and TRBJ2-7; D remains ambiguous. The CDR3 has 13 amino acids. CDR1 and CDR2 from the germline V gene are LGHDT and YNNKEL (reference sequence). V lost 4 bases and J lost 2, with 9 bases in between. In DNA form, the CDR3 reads TGTGCCAGCAGCCTCCTGGGGACCTACGAGCAGTACTTC. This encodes CASSLLGTYEQYF.

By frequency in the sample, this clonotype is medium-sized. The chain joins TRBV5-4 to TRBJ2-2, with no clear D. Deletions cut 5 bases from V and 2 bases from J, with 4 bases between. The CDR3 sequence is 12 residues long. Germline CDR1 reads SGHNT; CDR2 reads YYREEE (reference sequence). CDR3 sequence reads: CASSRNTGELFF. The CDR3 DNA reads TGTGCCAGCAGTCGTAACACCGGGGAGCTGTTTTTT.

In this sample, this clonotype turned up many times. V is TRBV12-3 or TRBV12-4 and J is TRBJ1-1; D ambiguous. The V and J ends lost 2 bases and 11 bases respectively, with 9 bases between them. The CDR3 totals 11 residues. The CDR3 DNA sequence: TGTGCCAGCAGTTTATTCGGGAACGCTTTCTTT. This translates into CASSLFGNAFF.

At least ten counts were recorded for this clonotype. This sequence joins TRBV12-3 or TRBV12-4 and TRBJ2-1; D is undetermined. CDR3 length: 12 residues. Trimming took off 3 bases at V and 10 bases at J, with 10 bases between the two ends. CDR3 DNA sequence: TGTGCCAGCAGTTTTTTAGCCCGAGAGCAGTTCTTC. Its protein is CASSFLAREQFF.

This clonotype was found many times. The CDR3 spells CASSLSATNYGYTF. In nucleotides, the CDR3 is TGTGCCAGCAGCTTGAGCGCTACTAACTATGGCTACACCTTC. This rearrangement joins TRBV7-9 to TRBJ1-2; no definite D call. CDR3 size: 14 residues. In germline, CDR1 is SEHNR, CDR2 FQNEAQ (reference sequence). Trimming pared 3 bases from V and 0 bases from J, leaving 8 bases between.

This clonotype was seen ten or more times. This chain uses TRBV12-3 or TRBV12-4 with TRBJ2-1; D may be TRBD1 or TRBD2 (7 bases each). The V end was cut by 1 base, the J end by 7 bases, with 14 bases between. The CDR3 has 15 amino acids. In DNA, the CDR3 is TGTGCCAGCAGTTTAGGTTTCCAGGGGGGGAATGAGCAGTTCTTC. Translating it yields CASSLGFQGGNEQFF.

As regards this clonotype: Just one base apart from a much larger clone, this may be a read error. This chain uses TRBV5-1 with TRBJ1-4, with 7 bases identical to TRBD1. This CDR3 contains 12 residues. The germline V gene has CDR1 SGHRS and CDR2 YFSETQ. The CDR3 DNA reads TGCGCCAGCAGGGGACAGTTCGAAAGACTGTTTTTT. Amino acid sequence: CASRGQFERLFF. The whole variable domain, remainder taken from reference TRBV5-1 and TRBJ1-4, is KAGVTQTPRYLIKTRGQQVTLSCSPISGHRSVSWYQQTPGQGLQFLFEYFSETQRNKGNFPGRFSGRQFSNSRSEMNVSTLELGDSALYLCASRGQFERLFFGSGTQLSVL.

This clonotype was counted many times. CDR3 region: CSAELGQTEAFF. CDR3 coding DNA: TGCAGTGCCGAGCTCGGACAGACTGAAGCTTTCTTT. The gene calls are TRBV20-1 and TRBJ1-1; tentative D call: TRBD1 (6 bases). V was clipped by 6 bases and J by 5 bases, with 13 bases between them. Germline V gene data show CDR1 as DFQATT and CDR2 as SNEGSKA (reference sequence). This CDR3 has 12 residues.

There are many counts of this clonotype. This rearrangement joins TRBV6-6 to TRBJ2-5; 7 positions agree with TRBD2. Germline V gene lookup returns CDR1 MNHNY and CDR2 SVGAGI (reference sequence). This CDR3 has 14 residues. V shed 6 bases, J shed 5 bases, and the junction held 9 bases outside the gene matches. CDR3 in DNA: TGTGCCAGCAGGAAGACGACTAGCAGCGAGACCCAGTACTTC. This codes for CASRKTTSSETQYF.

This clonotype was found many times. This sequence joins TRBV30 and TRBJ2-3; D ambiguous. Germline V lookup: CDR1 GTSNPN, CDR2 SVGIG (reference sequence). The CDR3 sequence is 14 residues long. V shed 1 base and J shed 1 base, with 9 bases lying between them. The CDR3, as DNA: TGTGCCTGGAGTGGGGGTTGGGGCACAGATACGCAGTATTTT. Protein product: CAWSGGWGTDTQYF.

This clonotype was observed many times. CDR3 DNA sequence: TGCGCCAGCAGCCCCGGGCCGGCAGGGACTCGTTATGGCTACACCTTC. Amino acid sequence: CASSPGPAGTRYGYTF. The rearrangement uses TRBV4-1 and TRBJ1-2; tentative D call: TRBD1 (5 bases). The germline V gene has CDR1 MGHRA and CDR2 YSYEKL. This CDR3 comprises 16 residues. Trimming removed 4 bases at V and 5 bases at J, with 20 bases between.

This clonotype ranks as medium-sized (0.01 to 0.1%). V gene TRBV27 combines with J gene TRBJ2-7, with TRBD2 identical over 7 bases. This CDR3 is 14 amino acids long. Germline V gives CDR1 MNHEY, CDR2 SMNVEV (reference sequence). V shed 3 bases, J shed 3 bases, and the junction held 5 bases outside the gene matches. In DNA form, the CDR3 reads TGTGCCAGCAGTTTTGGGAGGGGAGTCTACGAGCAGTACTTC. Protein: CASSFGRGVYEQYF.

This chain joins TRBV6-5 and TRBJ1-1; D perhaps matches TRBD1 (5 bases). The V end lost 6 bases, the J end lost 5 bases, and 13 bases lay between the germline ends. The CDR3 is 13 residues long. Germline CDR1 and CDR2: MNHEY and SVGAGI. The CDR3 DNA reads TGTGCCAGCAGAGGGGCAGGGATAACTGAAGCTTTCTTT. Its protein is CASRGAGITEAFF.

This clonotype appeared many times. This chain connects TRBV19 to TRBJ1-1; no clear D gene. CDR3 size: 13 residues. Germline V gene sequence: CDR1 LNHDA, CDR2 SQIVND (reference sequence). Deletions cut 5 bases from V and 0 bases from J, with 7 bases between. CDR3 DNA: TGTGCCAGTAGTCTCAGCTTGAACACTGAAGCTTTCTTT. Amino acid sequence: CASSLSLNTEAFF.

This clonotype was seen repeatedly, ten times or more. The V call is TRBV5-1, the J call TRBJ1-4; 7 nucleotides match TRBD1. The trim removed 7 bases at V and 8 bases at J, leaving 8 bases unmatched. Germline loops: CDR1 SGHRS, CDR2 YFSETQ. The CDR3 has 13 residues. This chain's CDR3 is CASAKGAGEKLFF. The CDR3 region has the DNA TGCGCCAGCGCAAAGGGGGCGGGGGAAAAACTGTTTTTT.

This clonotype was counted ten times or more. The CDR3 DNA follows: TGCGCCAGCAGCCAAGTGTACGGGTCAACTAATGAAAAACTGTTTTTT. Translated: CASSQVYGSTNEKLFF. This chain connects TRBV4-1 to TRBJ1-4; D uncertain. Germline V gives CDR1 MGHRA, CDR2 YSYEKL. This CDR3 is 16 amino acids long. The V gene lost 1 base and the J gene lost 0 bases, with 9 bases spanning the gap.

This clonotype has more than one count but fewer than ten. As DNA, the CDR3 is TGTGCCAGCAGCGAAAGAGCTAACTATGGCTACACCTTC. Amino acid sequence: CASSERANYGYTF. V and J are TRBV7-3 and TRBJ1-2; D uncertain. Germline values: CDR1 SGHTA, CDR2 FQGTGA. The CDR3 extends over 13 amino acids. Between the trimmed V and J ends, which lost 5 bases and 0 bases, there was a span of 7 bases.

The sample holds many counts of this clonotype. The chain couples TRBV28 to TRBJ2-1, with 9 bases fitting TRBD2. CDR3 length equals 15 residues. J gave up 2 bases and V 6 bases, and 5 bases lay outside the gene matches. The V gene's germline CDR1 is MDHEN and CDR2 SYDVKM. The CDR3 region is CASRSAGGPYNEQFF. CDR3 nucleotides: TGTGCCAGCAGATCTGCGGGGGGGCCCTACAATGAGCAGTTCTTC.

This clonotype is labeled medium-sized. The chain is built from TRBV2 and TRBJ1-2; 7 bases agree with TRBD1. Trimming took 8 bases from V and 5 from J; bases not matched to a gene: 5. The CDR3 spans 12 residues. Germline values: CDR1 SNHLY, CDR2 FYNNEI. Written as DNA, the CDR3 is TGTGCCAGCGGGGACAGTCTTTATGGCTACACCTTC. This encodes CASGDSLYGYTF.